These 8 T cell receptor beta chains came from one sample sequenced in a study of T cell responses to AZD1222 COVID-19 vaccine. Using immunoSEQ multiplex PCR, the repertoire was profiled, and TCRdb retains in-frame clones only, with some absent. The sample shows about 85,000 clones, approximately 86% of them seen only once. The starting material was peripheral blood, obtained on day 0 of AZD1222 vaccination. The receptor set was obtained from an adult in good health.

This clone was counted once. The chain employs TRBV7-2 and TRBJ2-1; 9 bases are shared with TRBD2. Per germline, CDR1 SGHTA and CDR2 FQGNSA. CDR3 length: 15 residues. Trimming at V came to 1 base and at J to 8 bases, leaving 6 bases not matched to a gene. The CDR3 nucleotides are TGTGCCAGCAGCTTAGTTAGCGGGAGTGGCGATGAGCAGTTCTTC. Its translation: CASSLVSGSGDEQFF.

This clone was counted only a few times. The chain recombines TRBV12-5 with TRBJ1-5; no clear D gene. Between the trimmed V and J ends, which lost 0 bases and 7 bases, there was a span of 13 bases. CDR3 length equals 15 residues. Germline loops: CDR1 LGHNT, CDR2 FRNRAP. CDR3 in amino acids: CASGLVIRTRQPQHF. CDR3 sequence (DNA): TGTGCTAGTGGTTTGGTAATCCGAACTCGGCAGCCCCAGCATTTT.

The V call is TRBV4-3, the J call TRBJ2-7, with 9 bases identical to TRBD1. The CDR3 length is 15 residues. Per germline, CDR1 LGHNA and CDR2 YSLEER. J gave up 4 bases and V 1 base, and 5 bases lay outside the gene matches. The CDR3 nucleotides are TGCGCCAGCAGCCAAGGTACAGGGGGCCTTTACGAGCAGTACTTC. This translates into CASSQGTGGLYEQYF.

The chain uses TRBV5-4 and TRBJ2-5, with D maybe TRBD1 (5 bases). The CDR3 spans 13 residues. The germline gives CDR1 SGHNT, CDR2 YYREEE (reference sequence). Trimming shortened V by 0 bases and J by 4 bases, and 7 bases separated the two germline ends. CDR3 sequence reads: CASSLGQTETQYF. DNA for the CDR3: TGTGCCAGCAGCTTGGGACAGACAGAGACCCAGTACTTC.

Written as DNA, the CDR3 is TGTGCCACCAGCAGAGTTGAAACGTTCATGAACACTGAAGCTTTCTTT. Its protein product is CATSRVETFMNTEAFF. The chain employs TRBV15 and TRBJ1-1; D unresolved. Per the germline V gene, CDR1 is LNHNV and CDR2 is YYDKDF (reference sequence). V was shortened by 1 base and J by 0 bases, with 12 bases between the two germline ends. The CDR3 is 16 amino acids.

The rearrangement links TRBV18 to TRBJ2-7, with 8 bases matching TRBD1. Germline trimming cut 3 bases from V and 7 bases from J; bases unmatched to any gene: 8. CDR3 size: 14 residues. Germline loops: CDR1 KGHSH, CDR2 LQKENI. CDR3 protein: CASSPRTGPEEQYF. DNA of the CDR3: TGTGCCAGCTCACCGAGGACAGGGCCAGAGGAGCAGTACTTC.

The V gene is TRBV24-1, the J gene TRBJ2-1; TRBD2 matches 14 bases. CDR1 and CDR2 (germline): KGHDR, SFDVKD. CDR3 length: 19 residues. V trimming: 0 bases; J trimming: 5 bases; junction bases outside the gene matches: 8. In DNA form, the CDR3 reads TGTGCCACCAGTGATTTGAGGACTAGCGGGAGGACCACACACAATGAGCAGTTCTTC. This sequence encodes CATSDLRTSGRTTHNEQFF.

This sequence joins TRBV4-3 and TRBJ2-3; TRBD2 agrees at 8 bases. The CDR3 covers 16 residues. V lost 4 bases to trimming and J lost 2 bases; unmatched junction nucleotides: 8. Germline-derived CDR1 and CDR2 are LGHNA and YSLEER. This chain's CDR3 is CASSRLGAGATDTQYF. For the CDR3, the DNA is TGCGCCAGCAGCCGGCTCGGAGCGGGGGCCACAGATACGCAGTATTTT.